Following are 8 T cell receptor beta chains from one sample sequenced in a study of spatial heterogeneity in lung cancer. General study points: Tumors with more nonsynonymous mutations had more expanded intratumoral alpha and beta TCRs.

Time point in this sample: sample taken at primary tumor resection. TCRdb used MiXCR to reprocess the 5' RACE reads, holding one entry per CDR3 protein. In the table there are under 5,000 distinct CDR3 sequences, roughly a tenth of which are singletons. Antigen specificity for these receptors is unknown. This specimen was lung tumor tissue, taken at surgery. The source is a male donor with early-stage non-small cell lung cancer.

In this sample, this clonotype is medium-sized (0.01 to 0.1%). This beta chain appears as a stray read in a library generated for alpha chains; its size is not informative. The chain carries TRBV29-1 and TRBJ2-1; D unresolved. This CDR3 contains 13 residues. The germline V and J ends were trimmed by 7 bases and 5 bases, with 15 bases remaining between them. Germline V CDR1 and CDR2: SQVTM, ANQGSEA. The DNA of the CDR3 is TGCAGCGCCGACGTAAAGCGAGACAATGAGCAGTTCTTC. Protein product: CSADVKRDNEQFF.

This clonotype is medium-sized within its sample. Since the library was made to target alpha chains, this beta chain is a stray read and its abundance is not meaningful. The CDR3 DNA reads as TGTGCCAGCAGTCCAGCCCTAGGGCAGGGGGCTGCCGGGGAGCTGTTTTTT. It translates to CASSPALGQGAAGELFF. The rearrangement uses TRBV28 and TRBJ2-2, with TRBD1 matching 8 bases. CDR1 is MDHEN, CDR2 SYDVKM, per germline. There are 17 residues in the CDR3. Trimming cost V 5 bases and J 6 bases; bases outside gene matches: 14.

Comments on this clonotype: The library was prepared for alpha chains; this beta chain is a stray read, so its frequency means little. The J gene is TRBJ2-2, the V gene TRBV4-3, with 10 nucleotides matching TRBD1. The CDR3 has 14 amino acids. V trimming: 4 bases; J trimming: 5 bases; junction bases outside the gene matches: 1. Per germline, CDR1 LGHNA and CDR2 YSLEER. CDR3 sequence reads: CASSRTGGTGELFF. The CDR3 region has the DNA TGCGCCAGCAGCCGGACAGGGGGGACCGGGGAGCTGTTTTTT.

This clonotype was detected ten times or more. Little can be read into the size of this beta chain, an off-target read in a library designed for alpha chains. The chain is built from TRBV7-3 and TRBJ1-5, with unresolved D. Trimming removed 5 bases from V and 0 bases from J, with 14 bases in between. The CDR3 length is 16 residues. Looked up from germline, CDR1 is SGHTA and CDR2 is FQGTGA. CDR3: CASSPRRSVSNQPQHF. For the CDR3, the DNA is TGTGCCAGCAGCCCCCGTCGGAGTGTTAGCAATCAGCCCCAGCATTTT. Drawing the rest from reference TRBV7-3 and TRBJ1-5, the complete variable domain is GAGVSQTPSNKVTEKGKYVELRCDPISGHTALYWYRQSLGQGPEFLIYFQGTGAADDSGLPNDRFFAVRPEGSVSTLKIQRTERGDSAVYLCASSPRRSVSNQPQHFGDGTRLSIL.

This clonotype was counted ten times or more. Since it is a stray read in a library aimed at alpha chains, this beta chain has a size that is not meaningful. This sequence joins TRBV7-2 and TRBJ1-1; D not resolved. The CDR3 consists of 12 residues. The germline CDR1 and CDR2 sequences are SGHTA and FQGNSA. The germline V and J ends were trimmed by 0 bases and 8 bases, with 7 bases remaining between them. CDR3 sequence reads: CASSLARVEAFF. In DNA, the CDR3 is TGTGCCAGCAGCTTAGCGCGAGTGGAAGCTTTCTTT.

This clonotype was detected a few times. The size of this beta chain means little, since it is a stray read in a library made for alpha chains. The chain combines TRBV27 with TRBJ1-1; TRBD1 is a possible D gene (5 bases). Germline V gene lookup returns CDR1 MNHEY and CDR2 SMNVEV (reference sequence). The V gene lost 2 bases and the J gene lost 4 bases, with 17 bases spanning the gap. The CDR3 spans 16 residues. This chain's CDR3 is CASSLKVGQRSTEAFF. As DNA, the CDR3 is TGTGCCAGCAGTTTAAAGGTGGGGCAAAGAAGCACTGAAGCTTTCTTT.

This clonotype ranks as medium-sized. A library prepared for alpha chains yielded this beta chain as an off-target read; its size is of little meaning. The V gene is TRBV27, the J gene TRBJ2-1, with 9 bases identical to TRBD1. The CDR3 has 16 amino acids. Germline V gene sequence: CDR1 MNHEY, CDR2 SMNVEV (reference sequence). The J segment lost 10 bases and the V segment lost 5 bases, leaving 15 bases of the junction unmatched. This CDR3 is CASSRNPGTGLIEQFF. The CDR3 coding sequence is TGTGCCAGCAGTAGAAACCCCGGGACAGGGTTAATCGAGCAGTTCTTC.

This clonotype is medium-sized within its sample. A library prepared for alpha chains yielded this beta chain as an off-target read; its size is of little meaning. The chain uses TRBV28 and TRBJ1-1; D unresolved. The V end was cut by 6 bases, the J end by 0 bases, with 8 bases between. In germline, CDR1 is MDHEN, CDR2 SYDVKM. The CDR3 loop spans 13 amino acids. The CDR3 nucleotides read TGTGCCAGCAGCGAGCCCATGAACACTGAAGCTTTCTTT. This encodes CASSEPMNTEAFF.